Sequencing of this T cell receptor (beta chain) was carried out in a study of tumor-infiltrating lymphocytes in primary liver carcinoma (dated by TCRdb to 2017 to 2019). For the study in its entirety: Hepatocellular carcinoma (four) or combined HCC and intrahepatic cholangiocarcinoma (one) was present in the five patients, who were three men and two women aged 30 to 69 years. The five patients had tumors staged T1-T3 N0M0, with maximum diameters ranging from roughly 4.2 to 11 cm. Roughly 3.5 to 7.13 million productive TCRbeta reads were obtained per sample, and no significant difference in read depth was found between tissue types. TCRbeta repertoire sequencing, expression microarrays and whole-exome sequencing were combined in the study across five regions of each liver tumor, with adjacent normal tissue and blood also included. TCRbeta repertoire sequencing covered some 35 specimens from 5 patients: 25 or so tumor regions, 5 adjacent noncancerous liver tissues and 5 peripheral blood samples. Repertoires from technical replicates were highly reproducible, with mean shared-clone rates about 0.9 and correlation coefficients above 0.98.

Total RNA and DNA were co-extracted without cell sorting from 20-30 mg of bulk tissue using the AllPrep DNA/RNA mini kit. A handful of patients with histopathologically diagnosed primary liver carcinoma underwent surgical resection in China between November 2015 and March 2016. Chronic HBV infection was present in the patients, and the patients were treatment-naive at sampling. Each fresh piece of tumor and adjacent tissue was cut in two, with one half stored in RNAlater at -80 degrees C and the other half sent for histology. TCRbeta-specific cDNA was reverse-transcribed from approximately 500 ng total RNA using a constant-region primer and ProtoScript II reverse transcriptase. Three nested multiplex PCR rounds, following a slightly modified ARM-PCR procedure, were used to build the TCRbeta libraries. Each of the first two PCR rounds ran for approximately 9 cycles and used multiplex TRBV1-TRBV30 forward primers together with a Cbeta reverse primer. Sample barcodes and Illumina adapters were attached in a final 25-cycle PCR using Deep VentR polymerase. Before sequencing, amplicons between 200 and 500 bp were purified from gel using a QIAquick gel extraction kit. TCRbeta amplicons were sequenced on an Illumina HiSeq 2500 with 250-bp paired-end reads. Turning to the authors' computational methods: Quality trimming of reads was performed with Trimmomatic v0.33, and paired reads were merged with FLASH v1.2.11 so that full CDR3 sequences could be recovered. MiGEC v1.2.1b assigned V, D and J germline segments to the rearranged TCRbeta sequences. VDJtools v1.0.0 computed clonotype statistics and Shannon-Wiener diversity indices. To cut down on sampling bias, every analysis after diversity analysis relied on just the 250 most abundant clonotypes from each sample. TCRdb reprocessed the public reads (quality trimming at Q25 with fastp, clone calling with MiXCR) and kept in-frame beta chains. One record per CDR3 amino acid sequence lists the most common genes and DNA. Here the V and J calls rest on TCRdb's processing, not on the authors' analysis. The sample records approximately 88,000 distinct CDR3 sequences, 68% of which are singletons. The ten top clones hold around 25% of the sample.

The CDR3 runs 15 residues from the cysteine to the phenylalanine. The entry retains the CDR3 DNA only, 45 bases that are in frame from base 1. From a lookup of the germline V gene, CDR1 and CDR2 are ENHRY and SYGVKD. V trim: 4 bases; J trim: 3 bases; unmatched bases: 8. On this clonotype: This receptor's antigen is unknown. A much bigger clone sits one base away, suggesting this may be a read error.

Results and caveats for the whole study, not just this receptor: Pairs of tumor regions showed greater repertoire overlap (mean 36%) than tumor-adjacent pairs (17%) or tumor-blood pairs (roughly 15%), which is consistent with antigen-driven expansion. Since the samples were bulk and unsorted, there was no way to compare CD4+ and CD8+ T cell repertoires. Only the TCR beta chain was sequenced, which likely underestimates true repertoire diversity because unpaired alpha chains were not captured. The top 250 clones made up a significantly larger repertoire fraction in tumors than in blood (p = 0.039). Only five patients were included in the study, and the authors note that the findings should be validated in a larger study.

The sequenced sample was tumor-adjacent normal liver tissue. This receptor chain uses TRBV10-3 and TRBJ2-7; TRBD2 agrees with 8 junctional bases. This TCR derives from a man aged 35-49 years with primary liver carcinoma and hepatitis B virus infection. The CDR3 reads as follows: CAISGTSRGNYEQYF. In nucleotide form, the sequence is TGTGCCATCAGTGGGACTAGCAGGGGAAACTACGAGCAGTACTTC.